This is a list of T cell receptor beta chains from one sample in a study of T-cell memory formation after mild COVID-19. TCRdb redid the calling of the 5' RACE reads with MiXCR, one entry per CDR3 protein. This table has 110,000 to 150,000 distinct CDR3 sequences, around 15% appearing once. The specimen sequenced was PBMCs or a T cell subset sorted from them (not recorded which). These receptors came from an adult woman who had mild COVID-19 (a few samples of this study predate the infection). Cell type and time point are not known. Both conserved end residues are part of each CDR3. The D gene is left open where the match is weak. The listing skips clone size in some rows; elsewhere it reads once, few, many or a size class.

j_call v_call d_call clone_size cdr3_aa cdr3_nt
TRBJ1-1 TRBV20-1 NA many CSARDYTGLGFF TGCAGTGCTAGAGACTATACAGGGTTGGGTTTCTTT
TRBJ2-5 TRBV19 NA NA CASSTPVDSFQETQYF TGTGCCAGTAGTACCCCCGTTGACAGCTTCCAAGAGACCCAGTACTTC
TRBJ1-2 TRBV4-1 TRBD1 few CASSQMGQGAIGYTF TGCGCCAGCAGCCAAATGGGACAGGGGGCGATCGGCTACACCTTC
TRBJ2-2 TRBV5-1 NA NA CASSFRYEGAGELFF TGCGCCAGCAGCTTTCGGTATGAGGGGGCCGGGGAGCTGTTTTTT
TRBJ2-6 TRBV12-3/TRBV12-4 TRBD1 NA CASRPGQELSGANVLTF TGTGCCAGCAGGCCGGGACAGGAGCTCTCTGGGGCCAACGTCCTGACTTTC
TRBJ2-1 TRBV5-1 TRBD2 NA CASSPGPSGEVEQFF TGCGCCAGCAGCCCAGGGCCCAGCGGGGAGGTTGAGCAGTTCTTC
TRBJ2-7 TRBV6-6 NA NA CASSFRVTAMGDEQYF TGTGCCAGCAGTTTCCGCGTGACAGCAATGGGGGACGAGCAGTACTTC
TRBJ2-1 TRBV7-3 TRBD1 NA CASSSGTGAPSRDEQFF TGTGCCAGCAGCTCCGGGACAGGGGCTCCCTCGAGGGATGAGCAGTTCTTC
TRBJ1-5 TRBV12-5 NA many CASGLGSNQPQHF TGTGCTAGTGGCCTCGGGAGCAATCAGCCCCAGCATTTT
TRBJ1-1 TRBV7-6 NA NA CATSRDLYTEAFF TGTGCCACCTCTAGGGACCTATACACTGAAGCTTTCTTT
TRBJ2-7 TRBV2 NA NA CASTFNGISYEQYF TGTGCCAGCACCTTTAACGGGATCTCCTACGAGCAGTACTTC
TRBJ2-1 TRBV7-9 NA NA CASSPPRYNEQFF TGTGCCAGCAGCCCACCTCGATACAATGAGCAGTTCTTC
TRBJ2-5 TRBV21-1 NA few CASSRKWEESETQYF TGTGCCAGCAGCCGTAAGTGGGAGGAGTCGGAGACCCAGTACTTC
TRBJ2-7 TRBV15 NA NA CATSVSRLEYEQYF TGTGCCACCAGCGTTTCCCGTTTGGAGTACGAGCAGTACTTC
TRBJ2-1 TRBV4-3 TRBD2 many CASSQDHPGTSGIDEQFF TGCGCCAGCAGCCAAGATCATCCAGGGACTAGCGGGATCGATGAGCAGTTCTTC
TRBJ2-7 TRBV3-1 TRBD1 few CASSPRGQGHPYEQYF TGTGCCAGCAGCCCTAGGGGACAGGGGCACCCCTACGAGCAGTACTTC
TRBJ1-5 TRBV20-1 NA NA CSARDYGSEPQHF TGCAGTGCTAGAGATTATGGCAGCGAGCCCCAGCATTTT
TRBJ1-4 TRBV7-9 NA NA CASSLVVPLDTNEKLFF TGTGCCAGCAGCTTAGTGGTACCCCTGGACACTAATGAAAAACTGTTTTTT
TRBJ2-3 TRBV7-9 TRBD2 NA CASSPLGGSTDTQYF TGTGCCAGCAGCCCCCTCGGGGGGAGCACAGATACGCAGTATTTT
TRBJ2-3 TRBV6-5 TRBD2 NA CASSPSPTSLPDTQYF TGTGCCAGCAGCCCCTCCCCGACTAGCCTCCCAGATACGCAGTATTTT
TRBJ2-1 TRBV5-1 TRBD2 NA CASSSRLAGDYYNEQFF TGCGCCAGCAGCTCCAGGCTAGCGGGGGACTATTACAATGAGCAGTTCTTC
TRBJ2-7 TRBV5-1 NA many CASSSYPLNYEQYF TGCGCCAGCAGCTCTTATCCCCTGAACTACGAGCAGTACTTC
TRBJ2-2 TRBV20-1 TRBD2 few CSARDPAGWTGELFF TGCAGTGCTAGGGACCCAGCGGGGTGGACCGGGGAGCTGTTTTTT
TRBJ2-3 TRBV6-5 NA NA CASSYSDPYTDTQYF TGTGCCAGCAGTTATTCGGACCCTTACACAGATACGCAGTATTTT
TRBJ1-1 TRBV20-1 TRBD1 NA CSAREGQGAVNTEAFF TGCAGTGCTAGAGAAGGACAGGGTGCCGTGAACACTGAAGCTTTCTTT
TRBJ2-4 TRBV20-1 NA few CSARSGEEAKNIQYF TGCAGTGCTAGGTCGGGGGAAGAAGCCAAAAACATTCAGTACTTC
TRBJ1-1 TRBV6-2/TRBV6-3 TRBD1 NA CASSYGQALEAFF TGTGCCAGCAGTTACGGACAGGCCCTAGAAGCTTTCTTT
TRBJ2-3 TRBV29-1 NA NA CSVEATWGAPTDTQYF TGCAGCGTTGAAGCAACATGGGGGGCGCCCACAGATACGCAGTATTTT
TRBJ2-3 TRBV7-6 TRBD2 few CASSLARASGRDADTQYF TGTGCCAGCAGCTTAGCCCGTGCTAGCGGGAGGGATGCAGATACGCAGTATTTT
TRBJ2-1 TRBV27 TRBD2 few CASSPPIAGTYNEQFF TGTGCCAGCAGTCCACCTATAGCGGGAACCTACAATGAGCAGTTCTTC
TRBJ2-7 TRBV7-6 NA many CASSLAGGAYEQYF TGTGCCAGCAGCTTAGCGGGGGGTGCCTACGAGCAGTACTTC
TRBJ2-3 TRBV30 TRBD1 NA CAWSPGQGGADTQYF TGTGCCTGGAGCCCCGGACAGGGGGGGGCAGATACGCAGTATTTT
TRBJ1-2 TRBV4-1 TRBD1 NA CASSQDQGTGGYGYTF TGCGCCAGCAGCCAAGATCAGGGGACAGGGGGATATGGCTACACCTTC
TRBJ1-2 TRBV12-3/TRBV12-4 NA NA CASSFLESPNYGYTF NA
TRBJ1-1 TRBV3-1 NA many CASSTGTEAFF TGTGCCAGCAGCACAGGGACTGAAGCTTTCTTT
TRBJ2-1 TRBV7-9 NA NA CASSWGLRETNEQFF TGTGCCAGCAGCTGGGGGCTTCGGGAAACTAATGAGCAGTTCTTC
TRBJ2-3 TRBV5-1 NA NA CASSLGRQAPPDTQYF TGCGCCAGCAGCTTGGGTCGACAGGCCCCTCCAGATACGCAGTATTTT
TRBJ1-1 TRBV29-1 NA NA CSVPGAKSEAFF TGCAGCGTTCCAGGGGCTAAATCGGAAGCTTTCTTT
TRBJ2-2 TRBV7-8 NA few CASSWDGYTGELFF TGTGCCAGCAGCTGGGACGGCTACACCGGGGAGCTGTTTTTT
TRBJ2-7 TRBV24-1 TRBD2 NA CATAGTNPYEQYF TGTGCCACGGCCGGGACTAACCCCTACGAGCAGTACTTC
TRBJ2-7 TRBV4-3 NA NA CASSQGIAQTSYEQYF TGCGCCAGCAGCCAAGGGATAGCGCAAACCTCCTACGAGCAGTACTTC
TRBJ1-1 TRBV27 NA few CASSFEGQEAFF TGTGCCAGCAGTTTTGAGGGACAAGAAGCTTTCTTT
TRBJ2-3 TRBV12-3/TRBV12-4 NA few CASGPFRFTDTQYF TGTGCCAGCGGGCCCTTCAGGTTCACAGATACGCAGTATTTT
TRBJ2-4 TRBV12-3/TRBV12-4 NA many CASSYRDFIQYF TGTGCCAGCAGTTATAGGGACTTCATTCAGTACTTC
TRBJ2-3 TRBV12-3/TRBV12-4 NA few CASNLAGRTDTQYF TGTGCCAGCAACCTGGCGGGGCGCACAGATACGCAGTATTTT
TRBJ2-3 TRBV4-1 NA few CASSQGRGLGDTQYF TGCGCCAGCAGCCAGGGTAGAGGGTTGGGAGATACGCAGTATTTT
TRBJ1-2 TRBV9 TRBD1 NA CASSVFIGGGDGYTF TGTGCCAGCAGCGTATTTATAGGGGGCGGCGATGGCTACACCTTC
TRBJ2-7 TRBV15 NA NA CATSSSNDEQYF TGTGCCACCAGCAGCAGTAATGACGAGCAGTACTTC
TRBJ2-2 TRBV7-9 TRBD2 NA CASSLEGLAGRYSNTGELFF TGTGCCAGCAGCTTAGAGGGCCTAGCGGGGCGCTACTCGAACACCGGGGAGCTGTTTTTT
TRBJ2-7 TRBV27 TRBD2 few CASSSRVAGLSYEQYF TGTGCCAGCAGTTCACGGGTAGCGGGGCTCTCCTACGAGCAGTACTTC
TRBJ1-6 TRBV7-6 NA few CASSLNPGDGYHF TGTGCCAGCAGCTTAAATCCAGGGGATGGTTACCACTTT
TRBJ1-2 TRBV25-1 NA few CASRRGNFWRF TGTGCCAGCCGGAGGGGCAACTTTTGGAGATTC
TRBJ1-2 TRBV4-3 NA few CASSQDGGGLGHYGYTF TGCGCCAGCAGCCAAGATGGTGGCGGTCTGGGACACTATGGCTACACCTTC
TRBJ2-6 TRBV29-1 NA few CSVEGELGFSGANVLTF TGCAGCGTTGAAGGGGAGTTGGGCTTTTCTGGGGCCAACGTCCTGACTTTC
TRBJ2-3 TRBV24-1 NA NA CATSDFADTQYF TGTGCCACCAGTGATTTCGCAGATACGCAGTATTTT
TRBJ1-1 TRBV11-2 NA few CASRFDGLMNTEAFF TGTGCCAGCAGATTCGACGGATTAATGAACACTGAAGCTTTCTTT
TRBJ1-2 TRBV6-6 NA NA CASGPSATAMGGGYGYTF TGTGCCAGCGGACCCTCTGCGACGGCAATGGGTGGAGGATATGGCTACACCTTC
TRBJ2-1 TRBV2 TRBD1 few CASSVKHGTGSYNEQFF TGTGCCAGCAGCGTCAAACATGGGACAGGGTCCTACAATGAGCAGTTCTTC
TRBJ1-2 TRBV2 NA NA CASSEGFRPGIYGYTF TGTGCCAGCAGTGAAGGTTTTCGTCCAGGAATTTATGGCTACACCTTC